This T cell receptor beta chain comes out of a study of T cell responses to AZD1222 COVID-19 vaccine. The assay was immunoSEQ multiplex PCR, and TCRdb's table has in-frame clones only and misses some. Altogether 95,000 to 120,000 clones are present, about 82% being singletons, with the ten largest covering less than 3.5%. This CDR3 is 15 amino acids long. The germline gives CDR1 SGHAT, CDR2 FQNNGV. The J segment lost 7 bases and the V segment lost 2 bases, leaving 5 bases of the junction unmatched. J is TRBJ2-1 and V is TRBV11-2, with TRBD2 matching 10 bases. The sequenced sample was peripheral blood, obtained on day 0 of AZD1222 vaccination. This TCR derives from an adult in good health. The CDR3 bases are TGTGCCAGCAGCTTATTAGCGGGGGGTGTTAATGAGCAGTTCTTC. It codes for CASSLLAGGVNEQFF.